This TCR beta chain is from a study of T-cell reconstitution after alpha-beta-depleted transplantation in children. Trimming took off 3 bases at V and 4 bases at J, with 27 bases between the two ends. Germline V CDR1 and CDR2: KGHDR, SFDVKD. CDR3 length: 19 residues. TCRbeta library preparation incorporated unique molecular identifiers. TCRdb ran MiXCR on the PCR reads and lists one entry per CDR3 protein. Counted here are fewer than 1 million distinct CDR3 sequences, roughly 15% occurring once; the ten biggest clones make up roughly 4.8%. Regarding this clonotype: The antigen is unknown.

Study results and limitations: Newly produced T cells mostly accounted for T-cell counts and diversity one year post-transplant. Expanded graft clones numbering several hundred reportedly gave rise to alpha-beta T cells about two months after transplant. Surviving recipient T cells and thymic progenitors underlay high day-60 TCRbeta diversity in some patients.

This chain uses TRBV24-1 with TRBJ2-7; D could derive from TRBD1 or TRBD2 (5 bases each). The receptor was derived from a male patient between 10 and 17 years old who had a stem cell transplant for acute lymphoblastic leukemia, so the T cells may come from the graft donor. The sample consisted of PBMCs, mostly from graft donor cells, taken 360 days after TCRalphabeta/CD19-depleted stem cell transplant. This chain's CDR3 is CATSDPVGAPRERDYEQYF. The CDR3 DNA reads TGTGCCACCAGTGATCCCGTTGGGGCCCCCCGGGAACGGGATTACGAGCAGTACTTC.